Following are 21 T cell receptor beta chains from one sample sequenced in a study of OX40 agonist ivuxolimab in advanced cancers. Using immunoSEQ multiplex PCR, the repertoire was profiled, and TCRdb retains in-frame clones only, with some absent. Among more than 60,000 clones listed, 77% were seen once. The material sequenced was CD4+ or CD8+ T cells sorted from blood, taken in a trial of the OX40 agonist ivuxolimab. These receptors were obtained from an adult with an advanced solid tumor such as melanoma, head and neck, liver or kidney cancer.

The CDR3 region is CASSLVGGNTIYF. The CDR3 nucleotides read TGTGCCAGCAGCTTGGTGGGTGGAAACACCATATATTTT. V usage is TRBV5-8 and J usage is TRBJ1-3; no reliable D call. CDR3 length equals 13 residues. In germline, CDR1 is SGHTS, CDR2 YDEGEE. Between the trimmed V and J ends, which lost 0 bases and 3 bases, there was a span of 4 bases. Based on the CDR3 plus reference TRBV5-8 and TRBJ1-3, the full variable domain is EAGVTQSPTHLIKTRGQQATLRCSPISGHTSVYWYQQALGLGLQFLLWYDEGEERNRGNFPPRFSGRQFPNYSSELNVNALELEDSALYLCASSLVGGNTIYFGEGSWLTVV.

This chain links TRBV6-5 with TRBJ2-7; TRBD1 might be the D (8 bases). Germline V lookup: CDR1 MNHEY, CDR2 SVGAGI. This CDR3 region has 13 residues. V was clipped by 9 bases and J by 3 bases, with 15 bases between them. The CDR3 protein is CARTGGGFYEQYF. The CDR3 DNA follows: TGTGCCAGAACAGGGGGAGGGTTCTACGAGCAGTACTTC.

The chain has TRBV7-8 and TRBJ2-7; 10 nucleotides agree with TRBD1. The CDR3 length is 15 residues. The V gene end was trimmed by 5 bases and the J gene end by 2 bases; junction bases not matched to a gene: 6. CDR1 SGHVS and CDR2 FQNEAQ come from the germline V gene. Here the CDR3 reads CASSPPGQGAYEQYF. The CDR3 DNA reads as TGTGCCAGCAGCCCCCCCGGACAGGGGGCCTACGAGCAGTACTTC.

The rearrangement uses TRBV6-1 and TRBJ2-4, with D tentatively TRBD2 (6 bases). Trimming took 7 bases from V and 9 from J, leaving 19 bases between them. The CDR3 has 14 amino acids. The V gene's germline CDR1 is MNHNS and CDR2 SASEGT. CDR3 DNA sequence: TGTGCCAGCATCGAAGGTAGCGGCCGGAGCATTCAGTACTTC. This gives the protein CASIEGSGRSIQYF.

The chain joins TRBV14 to TRBJ2-7; possible D gene TRBD2, 6 bases. CDR3 length equals 12 residues. The V end was cut by 0 bases, the J end by 12 bases, with 12 bases between. The germline CDR1 and CDR2 sequences are SGHDN and FVKESK. CDR3 sequence reads: CASSQEDTGRYF. The CDR3 DNA follows: TGTGCCAGCAGCCAAGAGGATACCGGGAGGTACTTC.

The chain has TRBV27 and TRBJ1-4; D ambiguous. The CDR3 consists of 14 residues. Deletions cut 6 bases from V and 0 bases from J, with 8 bases between. Germline lookup yields CDR1 MNHEY and CDR2 SMNVEV (reference sequence). The CDR3 reads CASRIMATNEKLFF. In DNA, the CDR3 is TGTGCCAGCAGGATTATGGCAACTAATGAAAAACTGTTTTTT.

This chain links TRBV6-1 with TRBJ2-7; D gene uncertain. Germline values: CDR1 MNHNS, CDR2 SASEGT. There are 14 residues in the CDR3. Deletions cut 1 base from V and 0 bases from J, with 7 bases between. As DNA, the CDR3 is TGTGCCAGCAGTGAAGAGCGCACCTCCTACGAGCAGTACTTC. This encodes CASSEERTSYEQYF.

J is TRBJ2-7 and V is TRBV27, with D possibly matching TRBD1 (5 bases). Per the germline V gene, CDR1 is MNHEY and CDR2 is SMNVEV (reference sequence). The CDR3 spans 15 residues. V was shortened by 5 bases and J by 0 bases, with 14 bases between the two germline ends. As DNA, the CDR3 is TGTGCCAGCAGTCCAATCAGGGTGAGCTCCTACGAGCAGTACTTC. This gives the protein CASSPIRVSSYEQYF.

This chain connects TRBV21-1 to TRBJ2-1; TRBD2, the D gene given by the table, was not confirmed from the DNA. TRBV21-1 has pseudogene status. The CDR3 loop spans 16 amino acids. The CDR3 DNA reads TGTGCCAGCAGTTGGACTAGCGGGGGGCCGTATAATGAGCAGTTCTTC. This translates into CASSWTSGGPYNEQFF.

J is TRBJ2-4 and V is TRBV19, with 8 nucleotides matching TRBD1. Germline CDR1 reads LNHDA; CDR2 reads SQIVND (reference sequence). CDR3 length equals 13 residues. Trimming cost V 5 bases and J 7 bases; bases outside gene matches: 4. CDR3 residues: CASSQGARNIQYF. The CDR3 DNA reads TGTGCCAGTAGTCAGGGGGCGCGGAACATTCAGTACTTC.

The CDR3 reads CASSGIGTVGYEQYF. The CDR3 coding sequence is TGCGCCAGCAGCGGGATCGGGACAGTTGGCTACGAGCAGTACTTC. The chain employs TRBV5-1 and TRBJ2-7; 7 bases map to TRBD1. The germline gives CDR1 SGHRS, CDR2 YFSETQ. CDR3 length equals 15 residues. V lost 4 bases and J lost 3; bases outside the gene matches: 10. The whole variable domain, filled in from reference TRBV5-1 and TRBJ2-7, reads KAGVTQTPRYLIKTRGQQVTLSCSPISGHRSVSWYQQTPGQGLQFLFEYFSETQRNKGNFPGRFSGRQFSNSRSEMNVSTLELGDSALYLCASSGIGTVGYEQYFGPGTRLTVT.

This clone was detected once. The chain uses TRBV6-1 and TRBJ1-4, with a weak D call TRBD1 (5 bases). Germline-derived CDR1 and CDR2 are MNHNS and SASEGT. V was clipped by 3 bases and J by 0 bases, with 8 bases between them. The CDR3 consists of 15 residues. The CDR3 loop reads CASSERGTTNEKLFF. Here the CDR3 DNA reads TGTGCCAGCAGTGAGCGGGGCACAACTAATGAAAAACTGTTTTTT.

This clone was counted a few times. For the CDR3, the DNA is TGTGCCAGTAGTATGTACGGGCAGAACTACTATGGCTACACCTTC. It yields the protein CASSMYGQNYYGYTF. This chain uses TRBV19 with TRBJ1-2; D is undetermined. The CDR3 consists of 15 residues. V lost 3 bases, J lost 3 bases, and 14 bases lay in between. Per the germline V gene, CDR1 is LNHDA and CDR2 is SQIVND (reference sequence).

The chain is built from TRBV7-9 and TRBJ1-2; D ambiguous. V was trimmed by 2 bases and J by 2 bases, leaving 9 bases between them. Germline loops: CDR1 SEHNR, CDR2 FQNEAQ (reference sequence). CDR3 size: 14 residues. DNA of the CDR3: TGTGCCAGCAGCTTATCCCAAACGAACTATGGCTACACCTTC. It specifies CASSLSQTNYGYTF.

This sequence joins TRBV30 and TRBJ1-3; D gene uncertain. CDR1 is GTSNPN and CDR2 is SVGIG in the germline V gene (reference sequence). The CDR3 is 11 residues long. The CDR3 region has the DNA TGTGCTGAGGGCGCCGGACACACCATATATTTT. Protein: CAEGAGHTIYF.

This clone was observed once. The chain joins TRBV21-1 to TRBJ2-7; the DNA was not compared with TRBD1, the D call given in the table. TRBV21-1 counts as a pseudogene. The CDR3 loop spans 16 amino acids. DNA for the CDR3: TGTGCCAGCAGCAAAGGGGATCCGGACAGGGCCTACGAGCAGTACTTC. Its protein is CASSKGDPDRAYEQYF.

V and J are TRBV11-2 and TRBJ1-6; D ambiguous. This CDR3 is built from 15 residues. V was clipped by 1 base and J by 6 bases, with 10 bases between them. Germline V gene data show CDR1 as SGHAT and CDR2 as FQNNGV. This CDR3 reads CASSLGLGGNSPLHF. The DNA for the CDR3 is TGTGCCAGCAGCTTAGGCCTGGGAGGTAATTCACCCCTCCACTTT.

A single count supports this clone. The V and J genes are TRBV7-8 and TRBJ2-7; 7 bases map to TRBD2. CDR3 length: 16 amino acids. J lost 1 base, V lost 1 base, and 7 bases had no gene match. Germline-derived CDR1 and CDR2 are SGHVS and FQNEAQ. The CDR3, as DNA: TGTGCCAGCAGCTTAGGGGGCTCGGGACTATCCTACGAGCAGTACTTC. Protein sequence: CASSLGGSGLSYEQYF.

V usage is TRBV18 and J usage is TRBJ1-6; maybe TRBD1 (5 bases). CDR1 KGHSH and CDR2 LQKENI come from the germline V gene. The CDR3 has 14 amino acids. The V end lost 2 bases, the J end lost 8 bases, and 10 bases lay between the germline ends. The CDR3 reads CASSPGAVDSPLHF. The CDR3, as DNA: TGTGCCAGCTCACCAGGGGCGGTCGATTCACCCCTCCACTTT.

The rearrangement links TRBV2 to TRBJ2-2; D not certain. Germline CDR1 reads SNHLY; CDR2 reads FYNNEI. V gave up 4 bases and J gave up 1 base, with 10 bases separating them. The CDR3 covers 15 residues. The CDR3 DNA reads TGTGCCAGCAGTGTATCTCGGATGAACACCGGGGAGCTGTTTTTT. Its protein product is CASSVSRMNTGELFF.

The V and J genes are TRBV7-9 and TRBJ1-2; D perhaps matches TRBD1 (6 bases). Trimming cost V 3 bases and J 5 bases, with 10 bases left between them. CDR3 length: 13 residues. CDR1 SEHNR and CDR2 FQNEAQ come from the germline V gene (reference sequence). CDR3 in amino acids: CASSFEGGYGYTF. The DNA for the CDR3 is TGTGCCAGCAGCTTCGAGGGGGGATATGGCTACACCTTC. Supplemented by reference TRBV7-9 and TRBJ1-2, the full variable domain reads DTGVSQNPRHKITKRGQNVTFRCDPISEHNRLYWYRQTLGQGPEFLTYFQNEAQLEKSRLLSDRFSAERPKGSFSTLEIQRTEQGDSAMYLCASSFEGGYGYTFGSGTRLTVV.